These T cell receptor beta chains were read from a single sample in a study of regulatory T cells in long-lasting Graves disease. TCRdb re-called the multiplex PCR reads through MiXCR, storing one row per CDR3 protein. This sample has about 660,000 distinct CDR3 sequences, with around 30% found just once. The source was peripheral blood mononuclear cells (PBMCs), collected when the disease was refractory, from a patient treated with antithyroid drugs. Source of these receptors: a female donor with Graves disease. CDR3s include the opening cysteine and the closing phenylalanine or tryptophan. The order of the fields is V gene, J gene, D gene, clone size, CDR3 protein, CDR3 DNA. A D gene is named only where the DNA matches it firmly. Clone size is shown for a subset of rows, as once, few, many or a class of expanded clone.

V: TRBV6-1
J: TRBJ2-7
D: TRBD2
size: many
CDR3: CASGTSGRNEQYF
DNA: TGTGCCAGCGGGACTAGCGGGAGGAACGAGCAGTACTTC

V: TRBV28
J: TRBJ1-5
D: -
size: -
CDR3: CASSSTRAGNQPQHF
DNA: TGTGCCAGCAGCTCAACCCGGGCAGGAAATCAGCCCCAGCATTTT

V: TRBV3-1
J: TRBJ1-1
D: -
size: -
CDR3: CASSPLAENTEAFF
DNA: TGTGCCAGCAGCCCCCTCGCGGAGAACACTGAAGCTTTCTTT

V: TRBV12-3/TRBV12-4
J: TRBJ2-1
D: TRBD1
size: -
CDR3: CASSSPGTGINEQFF
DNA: TGTGCCAGCAGTTCCCCCGGGACAGGGATAAATGAGCAGTTCTTC

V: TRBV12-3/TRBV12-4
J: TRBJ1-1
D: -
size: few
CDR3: CGSRRQSRNTEAFF
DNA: TGTGGCAGTCGCAGACAGTCTAGGAACACTGAAGCTTTCTTT

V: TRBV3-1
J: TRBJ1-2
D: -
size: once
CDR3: CASSQWIGLNYGYTF
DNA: TGTGCCAGCAGCCAATGGATAGGCCTCAACTATGGCTACACCTTC

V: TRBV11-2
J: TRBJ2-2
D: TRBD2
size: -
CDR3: CASSPETSGTNTGELFF
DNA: TGTGCCAGCAGCCCCGAGACTAGCGGCACTAACACCGGGGAGCTGTTTTTT

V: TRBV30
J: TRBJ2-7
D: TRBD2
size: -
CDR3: CAWTVRGGGTSGTYEQYF
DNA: TGTGCCTGGACCGTTAGGGGGGGCGGGACTAGCGGCACCTACGAGCAGTACTTC

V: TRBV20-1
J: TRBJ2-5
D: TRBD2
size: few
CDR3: CSARQAGVETQYF
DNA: TGCAGTGCTAGACAAGCGGGAGTGGAGACCCAGTACTTC

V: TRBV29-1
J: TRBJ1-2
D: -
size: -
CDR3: CSVETGNGDGYTF
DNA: TGCAGCGTTGAAACAGGGAACGGAGATGGCTACACCTTC

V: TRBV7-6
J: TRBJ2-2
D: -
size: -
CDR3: CASSFGVGRYTGELFF
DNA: TGTGCCAGCAGCTTCGGGGTCGGGAGATACACCGGGGAGCTGTTTTTT

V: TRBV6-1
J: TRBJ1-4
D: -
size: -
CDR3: CASGVGSNEKLFF
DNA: TGTGCCAGTGGAGTCGGGAGTAATGAAAAACTGTTTTTT

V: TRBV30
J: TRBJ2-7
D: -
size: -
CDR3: CAWGRSSYEQYF
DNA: TGTGCCTGGGGGCGGAGCTCCTACGAGCAGTACTTC

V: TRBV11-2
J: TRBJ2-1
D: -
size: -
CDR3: CASSRLRNEQFF
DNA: TGTGCCAGCAGCCGCCTCCGAAATGAGCAGTTCTTC

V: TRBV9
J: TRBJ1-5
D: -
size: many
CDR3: CASSVEAYSNQPQHF
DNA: TGTGCCAGCAGCGTAGAGGCTTATAGCAATCAGCCCCAGCATTTT

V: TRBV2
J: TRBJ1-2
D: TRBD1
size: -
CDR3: CASIFDRALTQTNYGYTF
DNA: TGTGCCAGCATTTTCGACAGGGCGTTAACCCAAACTAACTATGGCTACACCTTC

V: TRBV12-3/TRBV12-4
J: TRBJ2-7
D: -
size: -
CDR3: CASSLGGSPLYEQYF
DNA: TGTGCCAGCAGTTTAGGTGGGAGCCCCCTCTACGAGCAGTACTTC

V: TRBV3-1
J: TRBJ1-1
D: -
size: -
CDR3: CASSLGGASEAFF
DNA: TGTGCCAGCAGCCTTGGGGGGGCTTCTGAAGCTTTCTTT

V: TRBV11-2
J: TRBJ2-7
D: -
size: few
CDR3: CASSFFQGNYEQYF
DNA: TGTGCCAGCAGCTTCTTTCAGGGAAACTACGAGCAGTACTTC

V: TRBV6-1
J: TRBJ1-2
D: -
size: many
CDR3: CASSEVPRGYTF
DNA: TGTGCCAGCAGTGAAGTACCTCGCGGCTACACCTTC

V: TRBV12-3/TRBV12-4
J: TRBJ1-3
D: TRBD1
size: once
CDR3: CASSMTGPGNTIYF
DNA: TGTGCCAGCAGTATGACAGGGCCTGGAAACACCATATATTTT

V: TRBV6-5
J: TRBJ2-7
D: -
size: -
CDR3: CASSYSVAGGYEQYF
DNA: TGTGCCAGCAGTTACTCAGTGGCGGGCGGCTACGAGCAGTACTTC

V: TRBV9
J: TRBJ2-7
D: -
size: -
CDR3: CASSVETNNYEQYF
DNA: TGTGCCAGCAGCGTAGAGACTAACAACTACGAGCAGTACTTC

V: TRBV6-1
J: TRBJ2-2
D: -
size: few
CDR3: CASSEARGRLTGELFF
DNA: TGTGCCAGCAGTGAAGCGCGGGGCAGGCTTACCGGGGAGCTGTTTTTT

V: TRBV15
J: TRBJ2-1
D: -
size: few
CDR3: CATSRERGSYNEQFF
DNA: TGTGCCACCAGCAGAGAAAGGGGCAGCTACAATGAGCAGTTCTTC

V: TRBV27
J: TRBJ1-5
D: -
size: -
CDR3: CASSLRGRLLAEPQHF
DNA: TGTGCCAGCAGTTTAAGGGGCAGGTTACTGGCGGAGCCCCAGCATTTT

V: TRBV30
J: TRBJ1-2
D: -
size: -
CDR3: CAWATGIYGYTF
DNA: TGTGCCTGGGCGACAGGAATCTATGGCTACACCTTC

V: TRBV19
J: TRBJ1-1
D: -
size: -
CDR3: CASGETGTGDTEAFF
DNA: TGTGCCAGCGGAGAAACAGGGACGGGGGACACTGAAGCTTTCTTT

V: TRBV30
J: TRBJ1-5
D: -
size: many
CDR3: CACGSGSQPQHF
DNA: TGTGCCTGTGGGAGCGGTAGCCAGCCCCAGCATTTT

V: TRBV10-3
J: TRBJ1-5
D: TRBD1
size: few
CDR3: CAISRTGGYQPQHF
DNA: TGTGCCATCAGTCGGACAGGGGGCTATCAGCCCCAGCATTTT

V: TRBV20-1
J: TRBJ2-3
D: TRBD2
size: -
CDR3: CSASLLAGVTDTQYF
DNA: TGCAGTGCTTCTCTACTAGCGGGAGTCACAGATACGCAGTATTTT

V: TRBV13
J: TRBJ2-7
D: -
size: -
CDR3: CASKSGGSYEQYF
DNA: TGTGCCAGCAAGTCTGGGGGCTCCTACGAGCAGTACTTC

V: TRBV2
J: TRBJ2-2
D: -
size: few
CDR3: CASSGRDQIGELFF
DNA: TGTGCCAGCAGTGGCCGGGATCAAATCGGGGAGCTGTTTTTT

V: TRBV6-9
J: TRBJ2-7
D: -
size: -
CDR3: CASSYVEGGAHEQYF
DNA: TGTGCCAGCAGTTACGTCGAGGGGGGTGCCCACGAGCAGTACTTC

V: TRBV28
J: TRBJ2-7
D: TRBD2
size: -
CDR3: CASSLIAGVEQYF
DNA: TGTGCCAGCAGTCTAATAGCGGGAGTCGAGCAGTACTTC

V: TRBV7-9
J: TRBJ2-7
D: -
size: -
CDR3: CASSLMVAGEQYF
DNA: TGTGCCAGCAGCTTAATGGTCGCAGGCGAGCAGTACTTC

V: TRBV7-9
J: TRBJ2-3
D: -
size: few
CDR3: CASSSPRGSPTGDTQYF
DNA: TGTGCCAGCAGCTCACCCAGGGGTTCCCCTACGGGAGATACGCAGTATTTT

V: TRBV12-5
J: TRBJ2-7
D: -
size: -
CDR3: CASGLPSGESYEQYF
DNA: TGTGCTAGTGGTTTACCATCAGGGGAATCCTACGAGCAGTACTTC

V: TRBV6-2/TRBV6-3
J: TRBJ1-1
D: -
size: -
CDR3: CASSYGRYTEAFF
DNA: TGTGCCAGCAGTTACGGGAGGTACACTGAAGCTTTCTTT

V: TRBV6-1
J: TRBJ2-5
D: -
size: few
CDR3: CASVLRDFQETQYF
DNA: TGTGCCAGCGTACTCCGGGACTTCCAAGAGACCCAGTACTTC

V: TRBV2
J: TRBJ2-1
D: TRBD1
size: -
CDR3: CASSGSGTGNYNEQFF
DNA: TGTGCCAGCAGTGGATCCGGGACAGGGAATTACAATGAGCAGTTCTTC

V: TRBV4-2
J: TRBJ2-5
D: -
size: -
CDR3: CASSQGVGVNQETQYF
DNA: TGTGCCAGCAGCCAAGGGGTGGGAGTTAACCAAGAGACCCAGTACTTC

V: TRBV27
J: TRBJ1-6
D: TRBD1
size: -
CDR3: CASRPWEDRVSPLHF
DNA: TGTGCCAGCCGCCCCTGGGAGGACAGGGTTTCACCCCTCCACTTT

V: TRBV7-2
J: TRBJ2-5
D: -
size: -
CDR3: CASSLGYRAEETQYF
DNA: TGTGCCAGCAGCTTAGGGTACAGGGCAGAAGAGACCCAGTACTTC

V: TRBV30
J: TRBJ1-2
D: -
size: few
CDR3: CAWSRGRDNYGYTF
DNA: TGTGCCTGGAGTCGAGGGAGAGATAACTATGGCTACACCTTC

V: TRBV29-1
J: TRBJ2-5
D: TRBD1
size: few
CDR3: CSVGTGLETQYF
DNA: TGCAGCGTTGGGACAGGGTTGGAGACCCAGTACTTC

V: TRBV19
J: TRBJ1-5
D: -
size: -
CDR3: CASTREAAGDQPQHF
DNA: TGTGCCAGTACGAGAGAAGCCGCAGGCGATCAGCCCCAGCATTTT

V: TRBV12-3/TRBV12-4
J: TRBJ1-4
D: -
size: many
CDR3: CASSKGPATNEKLFF
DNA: TGTGCCAGCAGTAAGGGTCCAGCAACTAATGAAAAACTGTTTTTT

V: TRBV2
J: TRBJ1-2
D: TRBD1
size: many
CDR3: CASSGQGAGGANGYTF
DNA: TGTGCCAGCAGTGGACAAGGCGCAGGGGGCGCAAATGGCTACACCTTC

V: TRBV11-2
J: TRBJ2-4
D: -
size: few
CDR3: CASSSGTTKNIQYF
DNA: TGTGCCAGCAGCTCCGGGACCACAAAAAACATTCAGTACTTC

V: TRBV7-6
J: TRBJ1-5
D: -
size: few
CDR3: CASSPGVRGGRNQPQHF
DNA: TGTGCCAGCAGCCCCGGGGTGAGGGGTGGACGCAATCAGCCCCAGCATTTT

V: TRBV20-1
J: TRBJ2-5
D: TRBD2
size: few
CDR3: CSASPRGTSGRTETQYF
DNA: TGCAGTGCTAGCCCTAGGGGGACTAGCGGGAGAACAGAGACCCAGTACTTC

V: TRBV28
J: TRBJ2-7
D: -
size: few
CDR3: CASSTLTGTPGEQYF
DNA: TGTGCCAGCAGTACGCTAACAGGGACGCCGGGCGAGCAGTACTTC

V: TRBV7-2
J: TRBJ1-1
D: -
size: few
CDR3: CASSLSGFGVTEAFF
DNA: TGTGCCAGCAGCTTGAGTGGGTTCGGGGTCACTGAAGCTTTCTTT

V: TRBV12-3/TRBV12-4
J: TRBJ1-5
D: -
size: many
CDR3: CASSLGSGAGQPQHF
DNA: TGTGCCAGCAGTTTAGGGTCAGGGGCAGGTCAGCCCCAGCATTTT

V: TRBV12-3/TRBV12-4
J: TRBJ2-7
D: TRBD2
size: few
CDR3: CASSFLRTSGGHGEQYF
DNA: TGTGCCAGCAGTTTCCTCCGGACTAGCGGGGGACATGGAGAGCAGTACTTC

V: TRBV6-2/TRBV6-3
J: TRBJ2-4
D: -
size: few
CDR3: CASSPPEEAIQYF
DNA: TGTGCCAGCTCACCCCCAGAAGAGGCCATTCAGTACTTC

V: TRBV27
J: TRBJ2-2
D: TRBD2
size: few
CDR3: CANQLAGQNTGELFF
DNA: TGTGCCAACCAACTAGCGGGACAGAACACCGGGGAGCTGTTTTTT

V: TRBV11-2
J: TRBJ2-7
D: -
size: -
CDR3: CASSLDRFRGYEQYF
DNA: TGTGCCAGCAGCTTAGATCGGTTTCGGGGTTACGAGCAGTACTTC

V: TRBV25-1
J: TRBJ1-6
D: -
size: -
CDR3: CASKKVHNSPLHF
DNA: TGTGCCAGCAAAAAGGTCCATAATTCACCCCTCCACTTT